This T cell receptor (beta chain) was recovered during a study of blood T cell repertoires in COVID-19. Study overall: Acute-phase and convalescent COVID-19 samples originated in the United States, Italy and Spain.

In the authors' methods: Scientists estimated how many nucleated cells there were by amplifying reference gene primers. The assay was immunoSEQ multiplex PCR, and TCRdb's table has in-frame clones only and misses some. V, J and clone size are taken as reported in that table, and D and trimming were inferred from the DNA itself. The sample carries under 200,000 clones, around 84% recorded once. CDR1 and CDR2 (germline): SGHNT, YYREEE (reference sequence). J was trimmed by 5 bases and V by 0 bases; bases with no gene match: 6. The CDR3 is made up of 15 amino acids. This clone is a singleton in its sample. Participants spanned ages about 18 to 89 years and resided in 20 to 30 US areas. Participants' reported clinical history set cohort assignment.

The sequence was collected from a man aged 45-60 years who had recovered from COVID-19. The specimen was PBMCs or T cells enriched from blood (not recorded which). The chain combines TRBV5-4 with TRBJ2-7; 9 nucleotides align to TRBD1. CDR3 sequence: CASSLDRTGGHEQYF. The CDR3 DNA is TGTGCCAGCAGCTTGGACCGCACAGGGGGCCACGAGCAGTACTTC.